This TCR beta chain was sequenced during a study of spatial heterogeneity in lung cancer (dated by TCRdb to about 2019). Some background on the complete study: More beta-chain than alpha-chain transcripts were consistently detected, likely reflecting higher beta-chain transcript abundance. Nonsynonymous mutation counts, determined by whole-exome sequencing of tumor tissue, were related to features of the TCR repertoire. In the raw uncorrected reads, each unique combination of TCR and UMI appeared more than ten times on average. Both alpha and beta chains were TCR-sequenced in around 220 tumor regions, approximately 67 matched nontumor lung samples and around 54 PBMC samples obtained at surgery. In tumor regions, TCR transcript counts showed a strong correlation with a T cell transcriptional module score from matched bulk RNA-seq. In non-small cell lung cancer, the study quantitatively compared TCR alpha and beta repertoires across several tumor regions, matched nontumor lung, and blood. What the authors observed across the whole study: The count of ubiquitous expanded TCRs correlated with the count of ubiquitous nonsynonymous mutations, and the count of regional expanded TCRs correlated with the count of regional nonsynonymous mutations. The tumor nonsynonymous mutation count correlated with the number of expanded alpha and beta TCRs within the tumor. Confirming at a functional level the hypothesis that regional TCRs recognize regional mutations was considered to require additional single-cell paired TCR alpha and beta sequencing. Estimated TCR-seq coverage of tumor T cells was only about 7.2% for alpha chains and 13% for beta chains.

This clonotype was recorded once. Its antigen remains undetermined. Base qualities are not at hand, and no much larger clone is one base apart. A single read is weak support. What the time point label conveys for this sample: sample taken at primary tumor resection. Donors were some 70 patients with early-stage, untreated non-small cell lung cancer from the lung TRACERx cohort. For TCR sequencing, whole RNA was extracted from tumor and nontumor lung tissue, or from cryopreserved PBMC samples, and no cell sorting was done. Only patients with enough RNA available from two or more tumor regions were chosen for TCR sequencing. A lung pathologist reviewed the tumor and adjacent nontumor lung specimens before the specimens were selected. CDR1 and CDR2 are drawn from the germline V gene: SGHTA, FQGTGA. A distance of 5 bases separates the germline ends of V and J, which lose 1 base and 2 bases respectively. From the cysteine up to the phenylalanine, the CDR3 has a length of 13 residues. The kept DNA is CDR3 alone, 39 bases in frame from the first base.

Libraries were made using 5' RACE. The instrument given in TCRdb is NextSeq 500. In the TCR library protocol, a unique molecular identifier was attached to each TCR cDNA molecule so that PCR and sequencing errors could be corrected. Per the authors' processing: TCR identification, UMI-based error correction and CDR3 extraction were all carried out with Decombinator tools. TCRs above a frequency of 2 per 1,000, corresponding to the top 1% of the tumor frequency distribution, were defined as expanded. Expanded tumor TCRs statistically deemed absent (corrected P<0.05) from at least one tumor region were classed as regional, and all other expanded tumor TCRs were classed as ubiquitous. Renyi diversity was calculated using the R vegan package after each repertoire was subsampled 100 times to 5,000 TCRs. CDR3 similarity networks were built from amino acid triplet string-kernel similarity, with CDR3s being connected when pairwise similarity was above 0.82. Starting from the raw public reads, TCRdb applied fastp trimming at Q25, assembled clones with MiXCR and retained in-frame beta chains. Rows are unified per CDR3 protein, each entry keeping the most common DNA and genes. The V and J calls and clone size come from TCRdb's table, not from the authors' own analysis. For this sample the table gives under 15,000 distinct CDR3 sequences, of which 5% to 6% were detected only once. Around 10% of the sample is held by the ten biggest clonotypes.

The material sequenced was lung tumor tissue, taken at surgery. The rearrangement joined TRBV7-3 to TRBJ2-5, with the D gene too uncertain to name. This receptor was obtained from a female donor with early-stage non-small cell lung cancer. The CDR3 region: CASSLRVQETQYF. In nucleotide form, the sequence is TGTGCCAGCAGCTTAAGGGTACAAGAGACCCAGTACTTC.